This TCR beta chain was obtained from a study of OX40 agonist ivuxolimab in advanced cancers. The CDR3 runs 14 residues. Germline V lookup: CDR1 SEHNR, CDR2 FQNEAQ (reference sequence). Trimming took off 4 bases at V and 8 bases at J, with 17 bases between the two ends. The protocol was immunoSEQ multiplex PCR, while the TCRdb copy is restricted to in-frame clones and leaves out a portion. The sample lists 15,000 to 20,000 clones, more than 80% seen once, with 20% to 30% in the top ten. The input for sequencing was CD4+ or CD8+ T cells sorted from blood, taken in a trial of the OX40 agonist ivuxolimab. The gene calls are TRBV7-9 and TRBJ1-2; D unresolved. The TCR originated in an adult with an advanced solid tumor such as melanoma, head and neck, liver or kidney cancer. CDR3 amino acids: CASSSEGLLDGYTF. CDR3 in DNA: TGTGCCAGCAGCTCAGAAGGACTCTTGGACGGCTACACCTTC.